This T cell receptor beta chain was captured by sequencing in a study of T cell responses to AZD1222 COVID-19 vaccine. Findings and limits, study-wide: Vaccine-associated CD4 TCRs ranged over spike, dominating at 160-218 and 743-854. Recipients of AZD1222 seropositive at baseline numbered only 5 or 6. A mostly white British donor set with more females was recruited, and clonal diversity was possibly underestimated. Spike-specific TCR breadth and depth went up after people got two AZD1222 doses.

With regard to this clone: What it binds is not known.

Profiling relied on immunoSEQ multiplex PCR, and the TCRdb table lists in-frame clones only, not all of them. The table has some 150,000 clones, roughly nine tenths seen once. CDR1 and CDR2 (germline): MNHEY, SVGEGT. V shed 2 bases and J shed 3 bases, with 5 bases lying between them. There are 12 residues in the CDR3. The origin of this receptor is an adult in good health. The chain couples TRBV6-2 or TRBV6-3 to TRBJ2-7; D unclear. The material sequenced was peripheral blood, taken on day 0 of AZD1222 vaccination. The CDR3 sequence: CASSYAFYEQYF. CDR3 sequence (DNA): TGTGCCAGCAGTTACGCCTTCTACGAGCAGTACTTC.